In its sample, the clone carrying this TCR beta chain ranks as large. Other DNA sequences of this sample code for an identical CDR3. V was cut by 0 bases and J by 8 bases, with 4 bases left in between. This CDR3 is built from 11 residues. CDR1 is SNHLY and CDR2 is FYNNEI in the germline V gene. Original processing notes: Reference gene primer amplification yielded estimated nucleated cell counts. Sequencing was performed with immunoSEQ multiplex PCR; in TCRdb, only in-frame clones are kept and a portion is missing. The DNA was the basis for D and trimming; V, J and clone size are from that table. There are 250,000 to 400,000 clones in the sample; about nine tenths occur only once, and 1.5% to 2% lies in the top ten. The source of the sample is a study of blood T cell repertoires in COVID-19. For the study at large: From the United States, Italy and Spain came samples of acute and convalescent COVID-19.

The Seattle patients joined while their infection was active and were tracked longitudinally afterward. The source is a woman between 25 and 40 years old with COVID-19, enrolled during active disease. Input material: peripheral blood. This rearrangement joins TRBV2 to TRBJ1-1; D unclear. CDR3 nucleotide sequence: TGTGCCAGCAGTGAAGCGCTAGAAGCTTTCTTT. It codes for CASSEALEAFF.